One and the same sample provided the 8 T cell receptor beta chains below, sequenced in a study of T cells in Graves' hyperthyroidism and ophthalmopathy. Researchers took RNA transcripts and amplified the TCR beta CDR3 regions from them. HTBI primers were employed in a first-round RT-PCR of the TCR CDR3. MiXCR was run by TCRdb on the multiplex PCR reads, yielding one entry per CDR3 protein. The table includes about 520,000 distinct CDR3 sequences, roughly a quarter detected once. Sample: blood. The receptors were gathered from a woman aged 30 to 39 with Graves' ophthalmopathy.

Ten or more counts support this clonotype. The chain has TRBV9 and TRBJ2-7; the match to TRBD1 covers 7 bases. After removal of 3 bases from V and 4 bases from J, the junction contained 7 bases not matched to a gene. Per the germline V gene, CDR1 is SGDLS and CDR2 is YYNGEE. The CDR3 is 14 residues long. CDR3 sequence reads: CASSAAGTAYEQYF. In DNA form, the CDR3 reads TGTGCCAGCAGCGCTGCCGGGACAGCATACGAGCAGTACTTC.

This chain's CDR3 is CASSFRVLSYEQYF. The CDR3 DNA is TGTGCCAGCAGTTTTCGAGTGCTTTCCTACGAGCAGTACTTC. This chain links TRBV28 with TRBJ2-7; no definite D call. V gave up 3 bases and J gave up 1 base, with 10 bases separating them. Germline V gene sequence: CDR1 MDHEN, CDR2 SYDVKM. The CDR3 loop spans 14 amino acids.

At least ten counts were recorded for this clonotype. The CDR3 DNA follows: TGTGCCAGCAGAACCACAGGGGGTTCACGGGAGCAGTACTTC. Its protein product is CASRTTGGSREQYF. V gene TRBV11-2 combines with J gene TRBJ2-7; 8 nucleotides align to TRBD1. CDR1 is SGHAT, CDR2 FQNNGV, per germline. The CDR3 is made up of 14 amino acids. The junction had 11 bases not matched to a gene; V was cut back by 6 bases and J by 7 bases. The full variable domain, in which reference TRBV11-2 and TRBJ2-7 provide the parts outside the CDR3, is EAGVAQSPRYKIIEKRQSVAFWCNPISGHATLYWYQQILGQGPKLLIQFQNNGVVDDSQLPKDRFSAERLKGVDSTLKIQPAKLEDSAVYLCASRTTGGSREQYFGPGTRLTVT.

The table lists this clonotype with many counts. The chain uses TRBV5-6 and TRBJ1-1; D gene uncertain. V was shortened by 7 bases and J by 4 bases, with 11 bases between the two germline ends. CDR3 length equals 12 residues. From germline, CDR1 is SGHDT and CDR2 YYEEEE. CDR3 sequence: CASHGYGTEAFF. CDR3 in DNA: TGTGCCAGCCATGGATACGGCACTGAAGCTTTCTTT.

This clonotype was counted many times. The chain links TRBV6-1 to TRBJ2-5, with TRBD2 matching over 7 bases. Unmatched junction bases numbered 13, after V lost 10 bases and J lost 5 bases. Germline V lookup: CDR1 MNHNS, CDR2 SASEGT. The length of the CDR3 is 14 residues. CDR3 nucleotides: TGTGCCACAAGTACCGGGACTATCCAGGAGACCCAGTACTTC. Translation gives CATSTGTIQETQYF.

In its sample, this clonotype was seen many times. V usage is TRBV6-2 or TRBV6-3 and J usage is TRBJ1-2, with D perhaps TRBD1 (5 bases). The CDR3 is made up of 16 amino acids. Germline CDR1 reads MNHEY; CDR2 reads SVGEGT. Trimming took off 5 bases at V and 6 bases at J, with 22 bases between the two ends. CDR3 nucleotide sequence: TGTGCCAGCAGTCCCTCCCGCGGGCAGGGCGCCAATGGCTACACCTTC. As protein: CASSPSRGQGANGYTF.

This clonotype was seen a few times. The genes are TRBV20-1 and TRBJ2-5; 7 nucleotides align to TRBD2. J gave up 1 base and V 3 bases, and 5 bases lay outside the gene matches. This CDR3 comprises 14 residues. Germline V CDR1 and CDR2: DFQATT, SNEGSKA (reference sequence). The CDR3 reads CSASSAGVQETQYF. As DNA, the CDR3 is TGCAGTGCTAGCTCCGCGGGGGTCCAAGAGACCCAGTACTTC.

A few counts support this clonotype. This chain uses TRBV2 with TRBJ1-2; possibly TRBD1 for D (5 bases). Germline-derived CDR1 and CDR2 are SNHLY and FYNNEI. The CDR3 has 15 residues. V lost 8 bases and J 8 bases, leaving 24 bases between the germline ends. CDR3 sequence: CASGGAAGLSLGYTF. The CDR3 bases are TGTGCCAGCGGGGGAGCCGCAGGGTTAAGTCTCGGCTACACCTTC.